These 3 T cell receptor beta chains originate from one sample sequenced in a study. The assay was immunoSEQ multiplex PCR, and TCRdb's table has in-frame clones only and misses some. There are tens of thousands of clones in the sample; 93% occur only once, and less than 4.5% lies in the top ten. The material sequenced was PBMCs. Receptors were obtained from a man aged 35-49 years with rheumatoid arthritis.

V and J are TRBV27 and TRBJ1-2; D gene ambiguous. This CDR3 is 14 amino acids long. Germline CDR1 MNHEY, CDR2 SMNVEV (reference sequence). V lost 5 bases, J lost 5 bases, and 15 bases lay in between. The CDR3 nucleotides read TGTGCCAGCAGTAGGACGGGGAGAGGGTATGGCTACACCTTC. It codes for CASSRTGRGYGYTF.

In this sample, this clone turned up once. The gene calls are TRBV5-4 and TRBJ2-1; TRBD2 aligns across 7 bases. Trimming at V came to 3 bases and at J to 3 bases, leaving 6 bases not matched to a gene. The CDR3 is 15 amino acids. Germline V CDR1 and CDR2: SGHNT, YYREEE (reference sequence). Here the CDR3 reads CASSYGLGFYNEQFF. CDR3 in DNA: TGTGCCAGCAGCTACGGACTAGGCTTCTACAATGAGCAGTTCTTC.

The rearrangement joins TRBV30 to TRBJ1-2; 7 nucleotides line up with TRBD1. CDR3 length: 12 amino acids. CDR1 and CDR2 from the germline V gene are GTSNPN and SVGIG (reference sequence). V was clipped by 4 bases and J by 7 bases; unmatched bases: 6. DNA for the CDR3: TGTGCCTGGACCCCAGGGGGGGCTGGCTACACCTTC. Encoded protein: CAWTPGGAGYTF.